This T cell receptor beta chain derives from a study of T-cell reconstitution after alpha-beta-depleted transplantation in children. Using unique molecular identifiers, the investigators prepared the TCRbeta library. MiXCR, run by TCRdb on the PCR reads, gives a single entry per CDR3 protein. The sample gives approximately 490,000 distinct CDR3 sequences, approximately 13% of which show up once; around 6.1% is in the top ten. This clonotype turned up a few times. The sample here was PBMCs from the stem cell graft donor, taken from the stem cell graft. This clonotype was obtained from a human donor who donated a stem cell graft to a child with combined immunodeficiency.

The DNA of the CDR3 is TGCAGTGCTAGTGGTCCAGGGGTGGAGACCCAGTACTTC. This gives the protein CSASGPGVETQYF. The chain combines TRBV20-1 with TRBJ2-5; a possible D gene is TRBD1 (6 bases). CDR3 size: 13 residues. The V gene's germline CDR1 is DFQATT and CDR2 SNEGSKA (reference sequence). Trimming cost V 3 bases and J 5 bases, with 13 bases left between them.